The 23 T cell receptor beta chains below were found in one sample sequenced in a study of T cell clonality in common variable immunodeficiency. Study-level points and caveats: Reportedly, TCR beta sequences from common variable immunodeficiency showed fewer deletions and N-nucleotide insertions.

The table came from immunoSEQ multiplex PCR; TCRdb's copy has only in-frame clones and leaves some out. There are about 33,000 clones in the sample, none observed a single time. What these receptors recognize is not known. Sequences were obtained from peripheral blood mononuclear cells. Receptor source: a human donor with common variable immunodeficiency.

Only a few counts were recorded for this clone. The read ends 3 residues early relative to the CDR3; the germline J gene fills the gap. V gene TRBV19 combines with J gene TRBJ1-1; D gene unclear. The CDR3 contains 15 residues. Trimming took off 5 bases at V and 5 bases at J, with 18 bases between the two ends. Germline V gene data show CDR1 as LNHDA and CDR2 as SQIVND (reference sequence). The covered CDR3 bases are TGTGCCAGTAGTCCCCCTCCCCCAGGTTGGACTGAA. Translated: CASSPPPPGWTE. The whole CDR3 is CASSPPPPGWTEAFF.

This clone was seen only a few times. The CDR3 end falls 3 residues outside the read, so it is completed with the germline J gene. V usage is TRBV30 and J usage is TRBJ1-2, with unresolved D. The CDR3 runs 13 residues. From germline, CDR1 is GTSNPN and CDR2 SVGIG (reference sequence). V was clipped by 2 bases and J by 7 bases, with 14 bases between them. The covered CDR3 bases are TGTGCCTGGAGTACCGGGGATGAAAGTGGC. It encodes CAWSTGDESG. The whole CDR3 sequence reads CAWSTGDESGYTF.

This clone was counted at least ten times. The sequenced CDR3 bases are TGTGCCAGCAGGGTCTCCGGGACTAGAAGCGAG. It specifies CASRVSGTRSE. The whole CDR3 sequence is CASRVSGTRSEQYF. This chain joins TRBV2 and TRBJ2-7; 8 nucleotides line up with TRBD2. The observed sequence ends 3 residues before the CDR3 terminus, with the missing tail filled in from the germline J gene. Germline V gene sequence: CDR1 SNHLY, CDR2 FYNNEI. V shed 6 bases and J 6 bases; nucleotides not matched to a gene: 10. CDR3 length: 14 amino acids.

This clone came up a few times. The sequenced fragment ends 3 residues before the CDR3 boundary, so the rest is inferred from the germline J gene. This rearrangement joins TRBV2 to TRBJ2-5, with 8 bases that match TRBD2. Germline CDR1 is SNHLY and CDR2 is FYNNEI. V trimming: 0 bases; J trimming: 0 bases; junction bases outside the gene matches: 6. The CDR3 sequence is 17 residues long. Incomplete CDR3 DNA: TGTGCCAGCAGTGAAGCGAGAGCGGGGGAGAACCAAGAGACC. It translates to CASSEARAGENQET. The full CDR3 reads CASSEARAGENQETQYF.

Concerning this clone: Read sequence stops 3 residues before the CDR3 end, and the germline J gene provides the missing end. The same CDR3 can be traced to other DNA sequences in this sample. The rearrangement joins TRBV19 to TRBJ2-1; D might be TRBD2 (7 bases). This CDR3 region has 15 residues. From germline, CDR1 is LNHDA and CDR2 SQIVND (reference sequence). V gave up 3 bases and J gave up 9 bases, with 18 bases separating them. CDR3 in amino acids: CASSIFRGAGSEQFF. The CDR3 DNA, read in part, is TGTGCCAGTAGTATTTTCCGGGGGGCTGGGAGTGAG.

This clone was seen ten or more times. The CDR3 is cut off 3 residues early in the read; its end comes from the germline J gene. The chain uses TRBV18 and TRBJ2-4; possibly TRBD2 for D (6 bases). Germline assignment: CDR1 KGHSH and CDR2 LQKENI. The CDR3 runs 19 residues. Trimming took off 2 bases at V and 1 base at J, with 21 bases between the two ends. The CDR3 DNA, read in part, is TGTGCCAGCTCACCAGTCCGGGACTCCTTTGCCGTGGCCAAAAACATT. It yields the protein CASSPVRDSFAVAKNI. The whole CDR3 reads CASSPVRDSFAVAKNIQYF. The full variable domain, rest sourced from reference TRBV18 and TRBJ2-4, is NAGVMQNPRHLVRRRGQEARLRCSPMKGHSHVYWYRQLPEEGLKFMVYLQKENIIDESGMPKERFSAEFPKEGPSILRIQQVVRGDSAAYFCASSPVRDSFAVAKNIQYFGAGTRLSVL.

This clone was seen more than once but under ten times. Read coverage stops 3 residues before the CDR3 terminus; the germline J gene supplies the remainder. This chain uses TRBV7-9 with TRBJ1-1; a weak D match, TRBD1 (5 bases). CDR3 length: 13 amino acids. Germline-derived CDR1 and CDR2 are SEHNR and FQNEAQ (reference sequence). V lost 2 bases to trimming and J lost 5 bases, with 9 bases between them. The CDR3 here is CASSLQGMTEAFF. CDR3 DNA, as far as it was read: TGTGCCAGCAGCTTACAGGGAATGACTGAA.

With regard to this clone: With the read ending 3 residues before the CDR3 end, the germline J gene is used to fill in that end. The chain carries TRBV20-1 and TRBJ1-5; D remains ambiguous. CDR3 length: 13 residues. Trimming cost V 7 bases and J 1 base, with 11 bases left between them. Looked up from germline, CDR1 is DFQATT and CDR2 is SNEGSKA (reference sequence). The CDR3 region is CSVGLVSNQPQHF. The sequenced part of the CDR3 DNA is TGCAGTGTAGGACTCGTGAGCAATCAGCCC.

The table lists this clone with a few counts. The DNA ends 3 residues before the CDR3 does, and the rest of the CDR3 is filled in from the germline J gene. V is TRBV5-1 and J is TRBJ2-5, with TRBD1 matching 12 bases. Trimming at V came to 0 bases and at J to 4 bases, leaving 4 bases not matched to a gene. The CDR3 contains 16 residues. The germline V gene encodes CDR1 SGHRS and CDR2 YFSETQ. CDR3 protein: CASSLGGQGAGETQYF. The covered CDR3 bases are TGCGCCAGCAGCTTGGGGGGACAGGGGGCAGGAGAGACC.

There are a few counts of this clone. The CDR3 end is not reached by the read, which stops 3 residues before it; the germline J gene fills it in. V usage is TRBV30 and J usage is TRBJ1-6; no reliable D call. This CDR3 contains 16 residues. V lost 2 bases and J 8 bases, leaving 19 bases between the germline ends. From germline, CDR1 is GTSNPN and CDR2 SVGIG (reference sequence). CDR3 protein: CAWSSQSSSVYSPLHF. The DNA read from the CDR3 is TGTGCCTGGAGTTCACAGTCGAGCTCCGTGTATTCACCC.

There are a few counts of this clone. The read terminates 3 residues ahead of where the CDR3 ends, so the germline J gene completes it. The gene calls are TRBV7-3 and TRBJ2-2; the match to TRBD1 covers 7 bases. Trimming removed 5 bases from V and 1 base from J; junction bases left unmatched: 7. This CDR3 is 16 amino acids long. Germline values: CDR1 SGHTA, CDR2 FQGTGA. The CDR3 DNA, read in part, is TGTGCCAGCAGCCCGAGGCGGACAGGGAACACCGGGGAG. Translating gives CASSPRRTGNTGE. The entire CDR3 is CASSPRRTGNTGELFF.

This clone occurred many times. The CDR3 is cut off 3 residues early in the read; its end comes from the germline J gene. The chain employs TRBV6-1 and TRBJ1-2, with unresolved D. CDR1 is MNHNS and CDR2 is SASEGT in the germline V gene. The CDR3 covers 14 residues. Partial CDR3 DNA: TGTGCCAGCAGTGAAGCGGTAGGCGGGGTAGGC. Its protein product is CASSEAVGGVG. The CDR3 in full is CASSEAVGGVGYTF.

Concerning this clone itself: The read ends 3 residues shy of where the CDR3 ends; the end is completed using the germline J gene. The chain couples TRBV19 to TRBJ1-2; 9 nucleotides align to TRBD1. The CDR3 spans 17 residues. CDR1 and CDR2 from the germline V gene are LNHDA and SQIVND (reference sequence). V dropped 2 bases and J dropped 5; count of bases not matched to a gene: 12. The CDR3 DNA, read in part, is TGTGCCAGTAGTATACCAGGAAACGGGACAGGGAATTATGGC. The encoded protein is CASSIPGNGTGNYG. In full, the CDR3 reads CASSIPGNGTGNYGYTF.

Worth noting for this clone: The read terminates 3 residues before the CDR3 end, so the remaining end is supplied by the germline J gene. This rearrangement joins TRBV30 to TRBJ1-5, with 7 bases identical to TRBD1. This CDR3 has 16 amino acids. The trim removed 5 bases at V and 3 bases at J, leaving 13 bases unmatched. Germline values: CDR1 GTSNPN, CDR2 SVGIG (reference sequence). CDR3 DNA (partial): TGTGCCTGGGGTCTCAGGGGGAGGGGACACAATCAGCCC. Protein: CAWGLRGRGHNQP. The complete CDR3 sequence is CAWGLRGRGHNQPQHF.

As for this clone: The read terminates 3 residues before the CDR3 end, so the remaining end is supplied by the germline J gene. V and J are TRBV30 and TRBJ1-2; D uncertain. The CDR3 consists of 12 residues. Germline CDR1 is GTSNPN and CDR2 is SVGIG (reference sequence). V was shortened by 7 bases and J by 4 bases, with 13 bases between the two germline ends. CDR3 loop: CASPGVTYGYTF. CDR3 bases read: TGTGCCTCACCCGGGGTTACCTATGGC.

This clone was counted ten times or more. The read terminates 3 residues ahead of where the CDR3 ends, so the germline J gene completes it. V and J are TRBV6-2 or TRBV6-3 and TRBJ2-4; possible D gene TRBD1, 5 bases. The CDR3 runs 13 residues. Trimming removed 2 bases from V and 5 bases from J, with 7 bases in between. Germline CDR1 reads MNHEY; CDR2 reads SVGEGT. The CDR3 reads CASSYTGENIQYF. CDR3 DNA (partial): TGTGCCAGCAGTTACACAGGCGAAAACATT.

This clone was counted many times. The missing CDR3 end, 3 residues past where the read stops, is filled in from the germline J gene. The chain links TRBV11-2 to TRBJ1-4, with 12 bases matching TRBD1. The CDR3 runs 14 residues. The germline CDR1 and CDR2 sequences are SGHAT and FQNNGV. Partial CDR3 DNA: TGTGCCAGCAGCAAGGGACAGGGGGCACGTAAA. It specifies CASSKGQGARK. In full, the CDR3 reads CASSKGQGARKLFF.

This clone was found many times. The read ends 3 residues early relative to the CDR3; the germline J gene fills the gap. The rearrangement uses TRBV29-1 and TRBJ2-7; 9 nucleotides agree with TRBD1. V trimming: 8 bases; J trimming: 1 base; junction bases outside the gene matches: 3. The CDR3 consists of 12 residues. Germline CDR1 and CDR2: SQVTM and ANQGSEA. The CDR3 spells CSIGQGSYEQYF. The DNA read from the CDR3 is TGCAGCATAGGACAGGGGTCCTACGAG.

This clone showed up just a few times. The read is 3 residues too short to cover the CDR3 end, so that end is filled in from the germline J gene. The V call is TRBV30, the J call TRBJ2-3, with 9 nucleotides matching TRBD2. The germline V gene encodes CDR1 GTSNPN and CDR2 SVGIG (reference sequence). The CDR3 sequence is 14 residues long. The DNA read from the CDR3 is TGTGCCTGGAGCTTGGTAGCGGGGGTCAATTCG. It is translated as CAWSLVAGVNS. From start to end, the CDR3 is CAWSLVAGVNSQYF.

With regard to this clone: The read falls 3 residues short of the CDR3 end, and the missing part is taken from the germline J gene. This chain connects TRBV30 to TRBJ1-1, with 9 bases that match TRBD1. V shed 4 bases, J shed 4 bases, and the junction held 13 bases outside the gene matches. The CDR3 is 16 residues long. The germline CDR1 and CDR2 sequences are GTSNPN and SVGIG (reference sequence). The CDR3: CAWKRLVGQGSTEAFF. The part of the CDR3 DNA that was read is TGTGCCTGGAAAAGACTCGTGGGACAGGGTTCCACTGAA.

Of note for this clone: The sequenced fragment ends 3 residues before the CDR3 boundary, so the rest is inferred from the germline J gene. The chain combines TRBV30 with TRBJ2-3; 12 bases fit TRBD2. J gave up 5 bases and V 4 bases, and 4 bases lay outside the gene matches. The germline CDR1 and CDR2 sequences are GTSNPN and SVGIG (reference sequence). The CDR3 has 14 residues. CDR3: CAWTLAGGGDTQYF. The sequenced part of the CDR3 DNA is TGTGCCTGGACCCTAGCGGGGGGGGGAGATACG.

This clone was observed at least ten times. The CDR3 goes on 3 residues after the read ends, and that part is filled in from the germline J gene. The rearrangement joins TRBV2 to TRBJ2-3; TRBD1 matches 7 bases. The junction had 13 bases not matched to a gene; V was cut back by 4 bases and J by 6 bases. The CDR3 runs to 16 residues. Germline lookup yields CDR1 SNHLY and CDR2 FYNNEI. The covered CDR3 bases are TGTGCCAGCAGTGTGGCAACAGGGGCGGTTATTGATACG. Its translation: CASSVATGAVIDT. Given in full, the CDR3 is CASSVATGAVIDTQYF.

This clone came up a few times. The read terminates 3 residues ahead of where the CDR3 ends, so the germline J gene completes it. The J gene is TRBJ2-3, the V gene TRBV19, with 8 bases matching TRBD1. V lost 3 bases to trimming and J lost 2 bases; unmatched junction nucleotides: 4. Germline V CDR1 and CDR2: LNHDA, SQIVND (reference sequence). This CDR3 region has 15 residues. CDR3 in amino acids: CASSIGTGITDTQYF. The sequenced CDR3 bases are TGTGCCAGTAGTATCGGGACAGGTATCACAGATACG.